The following is a T cell receptor (beta chain) sequence with its context. Its antigen remains unidentified. This record comes from a study of cytomegalovirus exposure and HLA in healthy donors. Study observations and caveats: Most likely, a cluster of highly shared sequence variants arose as a sequencing artifact. A few of the chains that were CMV-associated were confirmed in vitro to be specific for CMV antigens.

J was trimmed by 8 bases and V by 2 bases; bases with no gene match: 13. The length of the CDR3 is 17 residues. Germline CDR1 SGHTA, CDR2 FQGNSA. In the PCR, 60 Vbeta and 13 Jbeta primers were used. Profiling relied on immunoSEQ multiplex PCR, and the TCRdb table lists in-frame clones only, not all of them. The sample records about 59,000 clones, around 80% being singletons. The genes are TRBV7-2 and TRBJ1-1, with 11 bases aligning to TRBD1. This sequence originates from a woman between 35 and 50 years old in good health and CMV-seronegative. Sequencing was carried out using PBMCs. The CDR3 coding sequence is TGTGCCAGCAGCTTATACTTCCCGGGACAGGGGGTTACCGAAGCTTTCTTT. It specifies CASSLYFPGQGVTEAFF.